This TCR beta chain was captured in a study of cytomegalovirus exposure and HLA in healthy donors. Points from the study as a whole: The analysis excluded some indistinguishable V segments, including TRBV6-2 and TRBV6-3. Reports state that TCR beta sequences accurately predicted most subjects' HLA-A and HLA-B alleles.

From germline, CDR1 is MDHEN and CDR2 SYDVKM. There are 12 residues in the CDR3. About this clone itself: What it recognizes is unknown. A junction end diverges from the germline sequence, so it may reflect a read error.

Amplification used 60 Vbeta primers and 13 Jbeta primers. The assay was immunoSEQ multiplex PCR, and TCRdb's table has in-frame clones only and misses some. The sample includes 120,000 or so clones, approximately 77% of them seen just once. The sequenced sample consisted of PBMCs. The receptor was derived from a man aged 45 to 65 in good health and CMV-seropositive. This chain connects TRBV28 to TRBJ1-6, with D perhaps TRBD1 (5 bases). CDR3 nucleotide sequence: TGTGCCAGCAGTACCCCGACAGTTTTCCCGCTTTTT. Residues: CASSTPTVFPLF.